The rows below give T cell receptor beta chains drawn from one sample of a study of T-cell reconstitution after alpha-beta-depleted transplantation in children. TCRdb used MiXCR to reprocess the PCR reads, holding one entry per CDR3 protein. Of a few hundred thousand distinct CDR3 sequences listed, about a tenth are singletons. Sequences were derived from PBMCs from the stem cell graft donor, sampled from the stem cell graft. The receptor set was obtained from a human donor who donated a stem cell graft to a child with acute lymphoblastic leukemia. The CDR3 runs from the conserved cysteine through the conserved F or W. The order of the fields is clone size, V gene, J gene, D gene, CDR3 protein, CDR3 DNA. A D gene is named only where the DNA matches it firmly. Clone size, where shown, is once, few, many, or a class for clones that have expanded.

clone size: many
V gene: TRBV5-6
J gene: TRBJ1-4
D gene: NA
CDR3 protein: CASSLRAGVNEKLFF
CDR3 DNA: TGTGCCAGCAGCTTGCGGGCAGGGGTTAATGAAAAACTGTTTTTT

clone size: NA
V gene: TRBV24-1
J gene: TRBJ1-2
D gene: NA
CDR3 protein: CATSDSTQDPYGYTF
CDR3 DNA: TGTGCCACCAGTGATTCCACACAGGATCCCTATGGCTACACCTTC

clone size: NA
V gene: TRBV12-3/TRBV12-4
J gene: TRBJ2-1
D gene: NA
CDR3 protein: CASSLQFHEQFF
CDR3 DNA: TGTGCCAGCAGTTTGCAGTTCCATGAGCAGTTCTTC

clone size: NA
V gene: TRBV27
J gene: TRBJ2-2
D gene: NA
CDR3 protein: CASKEAGASTGELFF
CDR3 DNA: TGTGCCAGCAAGGAGGCAGGGGCAAGCACCGGGGAGCTGTTTTTT

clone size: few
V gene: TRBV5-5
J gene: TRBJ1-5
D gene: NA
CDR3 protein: CASSLGTTGNQPQHF
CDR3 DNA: TGTGCCAGCAGCTTGGGGACCACTGGCAATCAGCCCCAGCATTTT

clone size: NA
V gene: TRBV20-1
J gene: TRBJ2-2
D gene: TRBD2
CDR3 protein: CSARGGGSGANTGELFF
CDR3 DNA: TGCAGTGCTAGAGGGGGGGGGAGCGGGGCGAACACCGGGGAGCTGTTTTTT

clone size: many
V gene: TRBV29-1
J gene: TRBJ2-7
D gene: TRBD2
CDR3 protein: CSVDTGGDEQYF
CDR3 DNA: TGCAGCGTGGATACCGGGGGGGACGAGCAGTACTTC

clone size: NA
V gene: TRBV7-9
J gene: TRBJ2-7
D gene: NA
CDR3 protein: CASGAGSYGEQYF
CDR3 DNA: TGTGCCAGCGGAGCAGGGAGTTATGGGGAGCAGTACTTC

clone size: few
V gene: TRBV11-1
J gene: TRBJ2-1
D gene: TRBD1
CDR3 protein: CASSLPGQGYNEQFF
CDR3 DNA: TGTGCCAGCAGCTTACCGGGACAGGGCTACAATGAGCAGTTCTTC

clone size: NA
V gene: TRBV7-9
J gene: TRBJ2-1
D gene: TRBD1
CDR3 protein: CASSPEDREGDEQFF
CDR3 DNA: TGTGCCAGCAGCCCCGAGGACAGGGAAGGCGATGAGCAGTTCTTC

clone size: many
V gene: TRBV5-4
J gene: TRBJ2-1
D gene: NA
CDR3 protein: CASSLVIRGTDYNEQFF
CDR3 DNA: TGTGCCAGCAGCTTGGTTATTCGGGGGACCGACTACAATGAGCAGTTCTTC

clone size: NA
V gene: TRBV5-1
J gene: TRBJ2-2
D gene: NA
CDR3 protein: CASRGEVIANTGELFF
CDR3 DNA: TGCGCCAGCAGAGGAGAGGTCATAGCGAACACCGGGGAGCTGTTTTTT

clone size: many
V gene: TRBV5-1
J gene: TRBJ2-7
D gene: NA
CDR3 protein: CASSSKTDEQYF
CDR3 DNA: TGCGCCAGCAGCTCAAAGACAGACGAGCAGTACTTC

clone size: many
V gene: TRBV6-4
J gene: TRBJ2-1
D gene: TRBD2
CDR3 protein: CASSDPDGGAHEQFF
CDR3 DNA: TGTGCCAGCAGTGACCCTGACGGGGGGGCCCATGAGCAGTTCTTC

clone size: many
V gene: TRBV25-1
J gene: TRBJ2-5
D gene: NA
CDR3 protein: CASSVRGGIETQYF
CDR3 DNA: TGTGCCAGCAGTGTGAGGGGGGGAATAGAGACCCAGTACTTC

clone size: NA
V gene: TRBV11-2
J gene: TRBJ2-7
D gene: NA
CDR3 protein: CASSRTVGSFSYEQYF
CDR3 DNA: TGTGCCAGCAGCCGGACCGTAGGGTCGTTTAGCTACGAGCAGTACTTC

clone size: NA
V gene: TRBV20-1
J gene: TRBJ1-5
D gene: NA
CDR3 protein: CSASYGSNQPQHF
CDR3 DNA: TGCAGTGCTAGCTACGGGTCGAATCAGCCCCAGCATTTT

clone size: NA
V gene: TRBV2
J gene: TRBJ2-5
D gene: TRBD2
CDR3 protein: CASRRLAGGRYQETQYF
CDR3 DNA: TGTGCCAGCAGGAGACTAGCGGGGGGGCGGTACCAAGAGACCCAGTACTTC

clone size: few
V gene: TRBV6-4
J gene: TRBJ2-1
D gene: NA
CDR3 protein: CASSESQPPRNEQFF
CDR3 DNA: TGTGCCAGCAGTGAGAGTCAGCCACCTCGGAATGAGCAGTTCTTC

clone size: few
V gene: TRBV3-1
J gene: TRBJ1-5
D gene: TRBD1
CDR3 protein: CASSHAGTGLNQPQHF
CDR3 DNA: TGTGCCAGCAGCCACGCAGGGACAGGGCTCAATCAGCCCCAGCATTTT

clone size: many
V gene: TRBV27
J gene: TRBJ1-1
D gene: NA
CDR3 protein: CASSLYPPRGTEAFF
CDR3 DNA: TGTGCCAGCAGTTTATACCCCCCTAGGGGCACTGAAGCTTTCTTT

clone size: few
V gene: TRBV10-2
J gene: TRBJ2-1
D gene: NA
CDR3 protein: CASSGTLTYNEQFF
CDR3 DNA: TGCGCCAGCAGCGGGACGCTTACCTACAATGAGCAGTTCTTC

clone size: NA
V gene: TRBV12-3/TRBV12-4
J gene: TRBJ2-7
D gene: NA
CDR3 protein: CASSAPGGVASCSYEQYF
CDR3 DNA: TGTGCCAGCAGCGCCCCCGGGGGTGTAGCATCGTGCTCCTACGAGCAGTACTTC